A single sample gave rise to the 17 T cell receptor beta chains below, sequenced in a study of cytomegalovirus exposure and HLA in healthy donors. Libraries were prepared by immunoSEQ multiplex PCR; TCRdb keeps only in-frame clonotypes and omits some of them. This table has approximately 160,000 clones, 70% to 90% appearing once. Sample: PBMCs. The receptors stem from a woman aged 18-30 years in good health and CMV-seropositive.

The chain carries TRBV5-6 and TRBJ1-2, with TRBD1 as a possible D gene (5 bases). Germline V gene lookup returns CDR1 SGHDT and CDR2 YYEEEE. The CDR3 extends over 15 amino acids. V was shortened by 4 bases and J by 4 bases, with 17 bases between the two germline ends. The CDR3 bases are TGTGCCAGCAGCACCTGGATGTGGAGGGGCTATGGCTACACCTTC. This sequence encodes CASSTWMWRGYGYTF.

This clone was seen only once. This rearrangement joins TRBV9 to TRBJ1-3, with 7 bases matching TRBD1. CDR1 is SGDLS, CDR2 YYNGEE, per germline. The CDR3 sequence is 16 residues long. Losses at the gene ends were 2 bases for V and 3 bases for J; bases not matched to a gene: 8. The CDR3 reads CASSVGQVLNGNTIYF. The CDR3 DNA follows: TGTGCCAGCAGCGTCGGACAGGTCCTGAATGGAAACACCATATATTTT.

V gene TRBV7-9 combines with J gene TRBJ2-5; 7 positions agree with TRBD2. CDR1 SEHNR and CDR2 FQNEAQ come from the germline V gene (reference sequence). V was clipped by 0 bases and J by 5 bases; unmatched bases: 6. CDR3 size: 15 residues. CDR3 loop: CASSLAQLALETQYF. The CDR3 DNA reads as TGTGCCAGCAGCTTAGCGCAACTAGCGCTCGAGACCCAGTACTTC.

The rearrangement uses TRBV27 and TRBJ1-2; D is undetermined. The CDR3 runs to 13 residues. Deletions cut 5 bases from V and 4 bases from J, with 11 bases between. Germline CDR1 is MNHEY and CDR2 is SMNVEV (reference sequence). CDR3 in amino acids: CASSPSSAYGYTF. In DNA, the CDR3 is TGTGCCAGCAGTCCTTCCAGCGCCTATGGCTACACCTTC.

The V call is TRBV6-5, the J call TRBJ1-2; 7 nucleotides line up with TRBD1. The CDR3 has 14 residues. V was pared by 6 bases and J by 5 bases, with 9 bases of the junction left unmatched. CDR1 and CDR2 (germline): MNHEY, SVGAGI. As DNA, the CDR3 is TGTGCCAGCAGACATGGGACAGTCAAATATGGCTACACCTTC. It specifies CASRHGTVKYGYTF.

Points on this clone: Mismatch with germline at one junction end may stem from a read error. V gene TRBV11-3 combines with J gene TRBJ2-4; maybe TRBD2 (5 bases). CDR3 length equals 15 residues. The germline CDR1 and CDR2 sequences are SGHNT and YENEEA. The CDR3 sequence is CASSLVAATGNTQYF. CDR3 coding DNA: TGTGCCAGCAGCTTAGTAGCAGCGACCGGGAACACTCAGTACTTC.

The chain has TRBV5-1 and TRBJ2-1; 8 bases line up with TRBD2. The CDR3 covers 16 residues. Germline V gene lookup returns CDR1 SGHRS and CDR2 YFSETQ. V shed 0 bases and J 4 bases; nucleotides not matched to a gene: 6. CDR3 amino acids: CASSLASVAGYNEQFF. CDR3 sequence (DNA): TGCGCCAGCAGCTTGGCTTCGGTAGCGGGGTACAATGAGCAGTTCTTC. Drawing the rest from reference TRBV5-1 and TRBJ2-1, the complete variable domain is KAGVTQTPRYLIKTRGQQVTLSCSPISGHRSVSWYQQTPGQGLQFLFEYFSETQRNKGNFPGRFSGRQFSNSRSEMNVSTLELGDSALYLCASSLASVAGYNEQFFGPGTRLTVL.

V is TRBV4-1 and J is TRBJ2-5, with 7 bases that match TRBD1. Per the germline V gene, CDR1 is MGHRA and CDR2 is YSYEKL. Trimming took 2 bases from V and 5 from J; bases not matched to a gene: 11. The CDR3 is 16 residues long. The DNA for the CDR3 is TGCGCCAGCAGCCAACTTGGGACAGCGAAATCCGAGACCCAGTACTTC. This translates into CASSQLGTAKSETQYF.

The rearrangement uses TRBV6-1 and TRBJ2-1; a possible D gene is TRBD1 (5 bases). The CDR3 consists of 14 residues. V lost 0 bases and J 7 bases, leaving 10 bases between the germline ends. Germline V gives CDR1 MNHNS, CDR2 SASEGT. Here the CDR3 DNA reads TGTGCCAGCAGTGAAGCGGGGCCAGGTAATGAGCAGTTCTTC. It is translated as CASSEAGPGNEQFF.

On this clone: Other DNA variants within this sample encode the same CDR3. The CDR3 nucleotides read TGTGCCAGCCGGACAGGGAGCAATCAGCCCCAGCATTTT. It yields the protein CASRTGSNQPQHF. This rearrangement joins TRBV6-1 to TRBJ1-5, with 8 bases fitting TRBD1. Unmatched junction bases numbered 1, after V lost 8 bases and J lost 1 base. The germline gives CDR1 MNHNS, CDR2 SASEGT. The CDR3 runs to 13 residues.

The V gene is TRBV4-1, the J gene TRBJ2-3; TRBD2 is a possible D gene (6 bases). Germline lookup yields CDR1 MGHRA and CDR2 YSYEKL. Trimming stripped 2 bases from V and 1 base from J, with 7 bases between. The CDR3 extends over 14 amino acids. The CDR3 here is CASSQWEGTDTQYF. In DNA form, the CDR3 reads TGCGCCAGCAGCCAATGGGAGGGCACAGATACGCAGTATTTT.

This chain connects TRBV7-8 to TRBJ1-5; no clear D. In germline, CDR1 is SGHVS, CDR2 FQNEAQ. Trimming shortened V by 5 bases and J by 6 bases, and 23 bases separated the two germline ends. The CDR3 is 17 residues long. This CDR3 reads CASSPRRSGMRAQPQHF. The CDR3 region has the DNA TGTGCCAGCAGCCCGCGAAGAAGCGGGATGAGGGCTCAGCCCCAGCATTTT.

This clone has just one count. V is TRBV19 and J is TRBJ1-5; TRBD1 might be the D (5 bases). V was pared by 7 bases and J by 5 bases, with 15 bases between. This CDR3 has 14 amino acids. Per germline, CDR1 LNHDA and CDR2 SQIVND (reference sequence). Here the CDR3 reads CASNFQGGYQPQHF. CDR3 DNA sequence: TGTGCCAGTAACTTTCAGGGCGGATATCAGCCCCAGCATTTT.

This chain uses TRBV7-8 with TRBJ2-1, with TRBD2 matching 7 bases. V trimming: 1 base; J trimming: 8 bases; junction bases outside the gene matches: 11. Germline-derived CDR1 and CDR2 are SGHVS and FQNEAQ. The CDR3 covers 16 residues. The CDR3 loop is CASSLEGGRALDEQFF. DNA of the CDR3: TGTGCCAGCAGCTTAGAAGGAGGGAGGGCCTTGGATGAGCAGTTCTTC.

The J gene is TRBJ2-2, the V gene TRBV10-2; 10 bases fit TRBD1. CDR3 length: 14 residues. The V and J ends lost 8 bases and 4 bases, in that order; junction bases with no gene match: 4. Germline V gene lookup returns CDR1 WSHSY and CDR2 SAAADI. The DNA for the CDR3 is TGCGCCAGCTCCGGGACAGGGGTCACCGGGGAGCTGTTTTTT. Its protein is CASSGTGVTGELFF.

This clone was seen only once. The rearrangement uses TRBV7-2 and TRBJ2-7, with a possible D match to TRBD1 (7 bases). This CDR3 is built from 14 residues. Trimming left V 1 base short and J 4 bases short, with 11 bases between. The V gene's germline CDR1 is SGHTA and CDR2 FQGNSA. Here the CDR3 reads CASSLGQGGYEQYF. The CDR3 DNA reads TGTGCCAGCAGCTTAGGGCAGGGGGGTTACGAGCAGTACTTC.

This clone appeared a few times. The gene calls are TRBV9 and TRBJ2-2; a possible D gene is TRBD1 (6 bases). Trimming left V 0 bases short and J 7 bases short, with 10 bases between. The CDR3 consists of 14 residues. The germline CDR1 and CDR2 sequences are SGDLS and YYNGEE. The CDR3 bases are TGTGCCAGCAGCGTAGCCTGGGGGCTCGGGGAGCTGTTTTTT. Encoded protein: CASSVAWGLGELFF.